This T cell receptor (beta chain) was recovered during a study of T cell changes during pregnancy in multiple sclerosis (dated by TCRdb to the late 2010s). Some background on the complete study: The study examined how the T cell repertoire changed over the course of pregnancy in women with multiple sclerosis.

About this clone itself: Which antigen it targets is not known. Base qualities are not recorded, but no much larger clone differs from it by a single base.

Library construction relied on the immunoSEQ multiplex PCR assay. TCRdb's version of the immuneACCESS table is confined to in-frame rearrangements and falls short of the full clone set. An unresolved V gene accounts for under half of the shortfall where checked; the remainder is of unknown origin. Across this sample there are 85,000 to 130,000 clones, with about 89% seen only once. Of the sample, around 1.6% falls within the top ten clones. The germline V gene provides CDR1 SGHDT and CDR2 YYEEEE. Trimming costs V 0 bases and J 4 bases, and their ends lie 10 bases apart. The CDR3, from cysteine to phenylalanine, totals 14 residues. Of all the DNA, just the CDR3 is kept, 42 bases in frame from base 1.

The chain was built from TRBV5-6 and TRBJ2-5, with TRBD1 as a weak D call on 5 bases. Sequencing was performed on peripheral blood, taken before pregnancy. This TCR was sampled from a female donor with multiple sclerosis, enrolled in a pregnancy study. The sequence in DNA is TGTGCCAGCAGCTTGGGGACAATTCGAGAGACCCAGTACTTC. Its protein reads: CASSLGTIRETQYF.